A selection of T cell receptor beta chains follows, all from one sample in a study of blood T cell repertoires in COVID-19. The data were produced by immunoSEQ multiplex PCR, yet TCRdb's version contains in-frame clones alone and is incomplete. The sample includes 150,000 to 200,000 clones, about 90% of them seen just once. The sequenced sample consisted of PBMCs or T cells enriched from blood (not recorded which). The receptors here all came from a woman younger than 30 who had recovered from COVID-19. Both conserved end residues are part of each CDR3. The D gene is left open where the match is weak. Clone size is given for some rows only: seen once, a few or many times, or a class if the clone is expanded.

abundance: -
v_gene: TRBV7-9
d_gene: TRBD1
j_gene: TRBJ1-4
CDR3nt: TGTGCCAGCAGTAGGACAGGGCTGGATGAAAAACTGTTTTTT
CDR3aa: CASSRTGLDEKLFF

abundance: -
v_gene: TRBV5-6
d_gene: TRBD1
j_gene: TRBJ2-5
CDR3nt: TGTGCCAGCGGCAAGCTTAAAGGGACAGGGTGGGAGACCCAGTACTTC
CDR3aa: CASGKLKGTGWETQYF

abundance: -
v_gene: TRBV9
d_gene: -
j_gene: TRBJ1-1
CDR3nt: TGTGCCAGCAGCCGAAATCCAGGGGACACTGAAGCTTTCTTT
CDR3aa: CASSRNPGDTEAFF

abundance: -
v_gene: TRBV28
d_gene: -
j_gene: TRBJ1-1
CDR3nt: TGTGCCAGCAGTTTTTCCAAGAACACTGAAGCTTTCTTT
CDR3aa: CASSFSKNTEAFF

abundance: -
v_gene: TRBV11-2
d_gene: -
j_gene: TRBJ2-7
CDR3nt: TGTGCCAGCAGCTTTAGCGGAAACTCCTACGAGCAGTACTTC
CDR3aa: CASSFSGNSYEQYF

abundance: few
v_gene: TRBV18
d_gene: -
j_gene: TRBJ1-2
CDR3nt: TGTGCCAGCTCACGTCCAGGTAAAGGCTACACCTTC
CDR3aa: CASSRPGKGYTF

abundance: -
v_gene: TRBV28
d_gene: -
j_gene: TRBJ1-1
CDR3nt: TGTGCCAGCTCAAAACCCACTCCAGAAGCTTTCTTT
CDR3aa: CASSKPTPEAFF

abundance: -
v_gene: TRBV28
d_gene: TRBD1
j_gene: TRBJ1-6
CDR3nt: TGTGCCAGCAGTTTGGGGGGGGGACAGGCTGAACCCCTCCACTTT
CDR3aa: CASSLGGGQAEPLHF

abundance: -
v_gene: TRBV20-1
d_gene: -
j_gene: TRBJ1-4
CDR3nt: TGCAGTGCTAGTCTAGACGGCCCTCTTGTTTGGGAAAAACTGTTTTTT
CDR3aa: CSASLDGPLVWEKLFF

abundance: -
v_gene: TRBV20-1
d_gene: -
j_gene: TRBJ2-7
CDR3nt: TGCAGTGCTAGACTTGGAGAGGTTGTGTACTTC
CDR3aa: CSARLGEVVYF

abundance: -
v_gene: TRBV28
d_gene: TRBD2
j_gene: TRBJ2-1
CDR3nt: TGTGCCAGCAGAACGTCTAGCGGGCTCCTGGTCTTC
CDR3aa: CASRTSSGLLVF

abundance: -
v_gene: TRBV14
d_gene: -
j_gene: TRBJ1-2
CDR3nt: TGTGCCAGCAGCCAAGTTGGGCTGGGAGCTAACTATGGCTACACCTTC
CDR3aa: CASSQVGLGANYGYTF

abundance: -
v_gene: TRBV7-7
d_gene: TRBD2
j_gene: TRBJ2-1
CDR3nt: TGTGCTAGCAGCTACGGACTAGCGGGAGTACCCTCCTACAATGAGCAGTTCTTC
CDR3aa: CASSYGLAGVPSYNEQFF

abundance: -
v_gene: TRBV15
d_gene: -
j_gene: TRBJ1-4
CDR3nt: TGTGCCACCAGTCCCAAGACAGGTGCAACTAATGAAAAACTGTTTTTT
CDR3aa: CATSPKTGATNEKLFF

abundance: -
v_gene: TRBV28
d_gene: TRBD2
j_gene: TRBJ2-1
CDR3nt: TGTGCCAGCAGTCCCACTAGCGGGGGGTACAATGAGCAGTTCTTC
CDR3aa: CASSPTSGGYNEQFF

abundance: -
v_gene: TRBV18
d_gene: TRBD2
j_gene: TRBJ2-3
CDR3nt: TGTGCCAGCTCACCACTTCTAGCGGGGGGGTCTTCGGATACGCAGTATTTT
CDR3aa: CASSPLLAGGSSDTQYF

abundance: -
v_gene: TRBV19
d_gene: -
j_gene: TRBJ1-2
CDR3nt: TGTGCCAGTAGTATGCAGATCTATGGCTACACCTTC
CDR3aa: CASSMQIYGYTF

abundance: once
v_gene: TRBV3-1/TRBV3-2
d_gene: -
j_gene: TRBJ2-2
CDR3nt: TGTGCCAGCAGCCCAAGCGGGTCAGACACCGGGGAGCTGTTTTTT
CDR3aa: CASSPSGSDTGELFF

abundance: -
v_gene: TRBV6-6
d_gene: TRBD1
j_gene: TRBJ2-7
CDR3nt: TGTGCCAGCAGCTCCTCCGGACAGGGTAGAGAGCAGTACTTC
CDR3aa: CASSSSGQGREQYF

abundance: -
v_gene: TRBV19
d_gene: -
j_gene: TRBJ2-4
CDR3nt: TGTGCCAGTAGTATAGTCGGGGACATTCAGTACTTC
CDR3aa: CASSIVGDIQYF

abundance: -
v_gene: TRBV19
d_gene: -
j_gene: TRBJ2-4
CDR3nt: TGTGCCAGTACCCAAGACAGCGACAACAAAAACATTCAGTACTTC
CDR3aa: CASTQDSDNKNIQYF

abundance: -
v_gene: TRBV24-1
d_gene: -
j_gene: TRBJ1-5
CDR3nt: TGTGCCACCAGTGAGCCCGACACTAATCAGCCCCAGCATTTT
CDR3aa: CATSEPDTNQPQHF

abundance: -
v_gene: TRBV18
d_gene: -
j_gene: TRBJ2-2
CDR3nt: TGTGCCAGCTCATTAACACAACGGCGGCAGGGCACCGGGGAGCTGTTTTTT
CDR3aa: CASSLTQRRQGTGELFF

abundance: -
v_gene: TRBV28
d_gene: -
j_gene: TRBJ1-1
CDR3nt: TGTGCCAGCAGTTTCATGCGGGGCGTCTCTGCTGAAGCTTTCTTT
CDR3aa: CASSFMRGVSAEAFF

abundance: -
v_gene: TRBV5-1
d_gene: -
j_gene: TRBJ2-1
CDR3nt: TGCGCCAGCAGCTTGGCCGGGGGAATTGATGAGCAGTTCTTC
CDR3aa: CASSLAGGIDEQFF

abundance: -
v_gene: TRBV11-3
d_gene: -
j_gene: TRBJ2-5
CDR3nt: TGTGCCAGCAGCTTAGGAGACCAAGAGACCCAGTACTTC
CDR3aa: CASSLGDQETQYF

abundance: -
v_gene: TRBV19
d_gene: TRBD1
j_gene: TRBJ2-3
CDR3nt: TGTGCCAGTAGTATCCCGCCAGGGGGCGGAACAGATACGCAGTATTTT
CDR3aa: CASSIPPGGGTDTQYF

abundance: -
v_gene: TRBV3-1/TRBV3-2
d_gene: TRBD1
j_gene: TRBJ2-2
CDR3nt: TGTGCCAGCAGCCGGCGGGACAGGGGGTCCGGGGAGCTGTTTTTT
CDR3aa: CASSRRDRGSGELFF

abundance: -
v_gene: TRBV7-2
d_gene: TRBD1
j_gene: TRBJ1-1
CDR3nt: TGTGCCAGCAGCCAGGACAGGGGGCTAGGGGAAGCTTTCTTT
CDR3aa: CASSQDRGLGEAFF

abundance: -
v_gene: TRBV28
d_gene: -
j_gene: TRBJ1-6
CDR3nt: TGTGCCAGCAGTTCCCCCGGCAGGGGAAATTCACCCCTCCACTTT
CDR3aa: CASSSPGRGNSPLHF

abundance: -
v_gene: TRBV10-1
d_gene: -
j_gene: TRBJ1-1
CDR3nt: TGCGCCAGCAGTGAGTCGGCCCAACCCGCAGCTGAAGCTTTCTTT
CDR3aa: CASSESAQPAAEAFF

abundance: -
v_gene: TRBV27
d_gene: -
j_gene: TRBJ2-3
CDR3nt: TGTGCCAGCCGGTACGGGAGTCCAGATACGCAGTATTTT
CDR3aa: CASRYGSPDTQYF

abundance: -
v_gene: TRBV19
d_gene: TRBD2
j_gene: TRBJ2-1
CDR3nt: TGTGCCAGTAGTATAGTGGGCGGGACTAGCGGGATCAATGAGCAGTTCTTC
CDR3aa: CASSIVGGTSGINEQFF

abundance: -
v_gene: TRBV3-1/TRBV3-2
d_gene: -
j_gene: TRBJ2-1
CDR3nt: TGTGCCAGCAGCCAGACGCAGGCCCGGAATGAGCAGTTCTTC
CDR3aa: CASSQTQARNEQFF

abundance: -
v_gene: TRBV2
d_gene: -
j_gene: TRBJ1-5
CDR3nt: TGTGCCAGCAGTGTTCAACAGGGTCTTAGCAGTCAGCCCCAGCATTTT
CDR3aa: CASSVQQGLSSQPQHF

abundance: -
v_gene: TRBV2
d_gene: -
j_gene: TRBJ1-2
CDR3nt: TGTGCCAGCAGTGATCGAGGGAGCGGCTACACCTTC
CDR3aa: CASSDRGSGYTF

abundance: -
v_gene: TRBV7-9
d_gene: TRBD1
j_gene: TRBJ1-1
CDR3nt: TGTGCCAGCAGAGCACAGGGGGAGTCCACTGAAGCTTTCTTT
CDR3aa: CASRAQGESTEAFF

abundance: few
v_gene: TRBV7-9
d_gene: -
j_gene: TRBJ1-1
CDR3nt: TGTGCCAGCAGCTTAGAAGGCAGCGGGGGAAGTGAAGCTTTCTTT
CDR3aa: CASSLEGSGGSEAFF